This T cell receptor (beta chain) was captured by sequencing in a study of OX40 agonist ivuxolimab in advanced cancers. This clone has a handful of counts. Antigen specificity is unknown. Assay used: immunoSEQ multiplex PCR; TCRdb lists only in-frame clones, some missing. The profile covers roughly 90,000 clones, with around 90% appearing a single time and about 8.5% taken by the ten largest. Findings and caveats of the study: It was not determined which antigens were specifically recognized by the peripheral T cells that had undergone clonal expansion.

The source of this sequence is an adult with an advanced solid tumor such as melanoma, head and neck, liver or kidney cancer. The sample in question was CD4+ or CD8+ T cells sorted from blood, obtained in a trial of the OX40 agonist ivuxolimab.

CDR3 amino acids: CASREPGLLTYNEQFF. The CDR3 DNA sequence: TGTGCCAGCAGAGAACCGGGACTACTAACCTACAATGAGCAGTTCTTC. The V and J genes are TRBV28 and TRBJ2-1; TRBD2 agrees at 7 bases. Germline CDR1 reads MDHEN; CDR2 reads SYDVKM. With 6 bases clipped from V and 2 bases from J, the junction kept 10 bases outside the gene matches. CDR3 length equals 16 residues. The whole variable domain, filled in from reference TRBV28 and TRBJ2-1, reads DVKVTQSSRYLVKRTGEKVFLECVQDMDHENMFWYRQDPGLGLRLIYFSYDVKMKEKGDIPEGYSVSREKKERFSLILESASTNQTSMYLCASREPGLLTYNEQFFGPGTRLTVL.